This T cell receptor beta chain appears in the sequencing data of a study of CD8 T cells in ankylosing spondylitis (dated by TCRdb to about 2017). Regarding the research as a whole: T cell receptor beta repertoires were profiled in healthy donors and ankylosing spondylitis patients so that disease-linked TCR variants could be found. The whole study cohort included over a hundred healthy donors and 20 to 30 ankylosing spondylitis patients. Peripheral blood was sampled, and synovial fluid was also collected from ankylosing spondylitis patients. Here is what the overall study found, with its caveats: A TCR beta motif made up of 7 to 9 highly homologous amino acid variants appeared to be characteristic of blood from ankylosing spondylitis patients. The disease-linked clones were reported as significantly enriched in matched synovial fluid samples from ankylosing spondylitis patients. Some motif variants had previously been reported in the synovial fluid and blood of reactive arthritis patients, which suggests shared mechanisms of disease initiation. The disease-linked clones had a CD8+ phenotype and were found at relatively low frequencies in peripheral blood.

The CDR1 and CDR2 encoded by the germline V gene are SQVTM and ANQGSEA. The CDR3, from cysteine to phenylalanine, totals 16 residues. The retained sequence is limited to the CDR3, 48 bases, with the frame set at the first base. Unmatched junction bases come to 12, with V trimmed by 4 bases and J by 1 base. The sequencer was an Illumina HiSeq 2500. Quantitative 5'-RACE with molecular barcodes was the method used to prepare the TCR beta libraries. On the authors' methods: Disease-linked TCR variants were identified with a new computational method built on a probabilistic model of VDJ rearrangement. TCRdb reanalyzed the raw reads on its own, using fastp at Q25 for trimming and MiXCR for clone calling, and kept in-frame beta chains. Rows with a matching CDR3 protein are joined into one entry that keeps the most common DNA and genes. None of the V and J calls come from the authors' own analysis; TCRdb made them. The sample table records about 510,000 distinct CDR3 sequences; approximately 5% of these occur just once. The ten largest make up approximately 4% of the sample.

There are many counts of this clonotype. Its antigen is unknown. No qualities accompany the bases; no much larger clone lies one base away. This clonotype was sampled from a male donor with ankylosing spondylitis. In this chain, TRBV29-1 is recombined with TRBJ1-1; 7 junctional bases match TRBD1. Sample: blood, either unsorted or a sorted T cell fraction (not recorded which). The DNA reads TGCAGCGTTGTCGGGAACAGGGGTCGTTCGAACACTGAAGCTTTCTTT. Its amino acids are CSVVGNRGRSNTEAFF.